Here is one TCR beta chain with its context. Its antigen is unknown. The data are from a study of CXCR3-negative and CXCR3-positive naive CD8 T cells. Background on the study: Cumulative TRB read yield was some 150 million, averaging about 1.5 +/- 0.3 million per library.

This CDR3 contains 15 residues. In germline, CDR1 is SGHNT, CDR2 YYREEE (reference sequence). Study outcomes and limitations: Naive cells used TRBV-TRBJ genes in much the same way whether CXCR3-negative or CXCR3-positive; memory cells did not. CXCR3-expressing naive cells carried TRB CDR3s more hydrophobic than those of CXCR3-negative naive cells.

The method, 5' RACE with UMI labels, was used to prepare the TRB cDNA libraries. TCRdb re-analyzed the 5' RACE reads; it lists each CDR3 protein once, without DNA. The table lists about 89,000 distinct CDR3 sequences, with almost 0.55% in the top ten. The sequence was collected from a human donor in good health. Some clones in this sample may be carry-over from other donors' samples. The material sequenced was naive CXCR3+ CD8+ T cells from blood. The subset was: CD45RO-CCR7+CD27+CD95- naive CD8+ T cells expressing CXCR3 (TNR3+). The rearrangement uses TRBV5-4 and TRBJ2-5; TCRdb's D call of TRBD1 is untestable without DNA. The CDR3 here is CASSPGVGWRETQYF.